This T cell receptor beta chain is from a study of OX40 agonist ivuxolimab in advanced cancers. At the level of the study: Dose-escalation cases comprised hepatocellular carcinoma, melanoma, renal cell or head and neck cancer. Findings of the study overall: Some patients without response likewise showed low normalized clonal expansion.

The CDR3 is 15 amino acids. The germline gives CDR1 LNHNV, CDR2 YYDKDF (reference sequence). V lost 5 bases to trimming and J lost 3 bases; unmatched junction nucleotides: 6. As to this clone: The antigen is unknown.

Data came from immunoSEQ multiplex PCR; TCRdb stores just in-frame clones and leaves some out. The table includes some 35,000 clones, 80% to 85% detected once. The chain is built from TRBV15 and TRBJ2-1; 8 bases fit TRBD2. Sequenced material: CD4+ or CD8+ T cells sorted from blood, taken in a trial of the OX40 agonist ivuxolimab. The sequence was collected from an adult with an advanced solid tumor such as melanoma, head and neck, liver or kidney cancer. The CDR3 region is CATSPKAGDYNEQFF. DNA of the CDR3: TGTGCCACCAGCCCTAAAGCGGGAGACTACAATGAGCAGTTCTTC.